Listed here are 2 T cell receptor beta chains from one sample, sequenced in a study of blood T cell repertoires in COVID-19. TCRdb's table, derived via immunoSEQ multiplex PCR, lists solely in-frame clones and lacks some. Of some 190,000 clones in the sample, roughly 84% are singletons; the top ten hold 6.2%. The specimen was peripheral blood. These receptors originate from a woman in her thirties or forties who had recovered from COVID-19.

This clone was detected only once. V usage is TRBV2 and J usage is TRBJ1-3; 8 nucleotides agree with TRBD1. The CDR3 sequence is 14 residues long. V lost 6 bases and J lost 4; bases outside the gene matches: 5. The V gene's germline CDR1 is SNHLY and CDR2 FYNNEI. CDR3 bases: TGTGCCAGCAGGGAGACAGGGGACGGAAACACCATATATTTT. This translates into CASRETGDGNTIYF.

The chain is built from TRBV18 and TRBJ1-4; D is undetermined. With 6 bases removed from V and 2 bases from J, the gap between germline ends came to 13 bases. Germline V gives CDR1 KGHSH, CDR2 LQKENI. CDR3 length: 15 residues. The CDR3, as DNA: TGTGCCAGCTCTTCGGCGTGGGCGACTAATGAAAAACTGTTTTTT. Translated: CASSSAWATNEKLFF.